One sample yielded the 5 T cell receptor beta chains listed below, sequenced in a study of regulatory T cells in long-lasting Graves disease. Arm-PCR of CDR3 regions with iRepertoire HTBI primers generated TCR beta libraries. TCRdb re-derived calls from the multiplex PCR reads in MiXCR, one entry per CDR3 protein. This sample has approximately 500,000 distinct CDR3 sequences; 20% to 25% occur once, and the top ten carry around 7%. The time point: persistent/refractory GD, antithyroid drugs over 5 years with positive TRAb. PBMC-extracted RNA yielded the TCR library. Here the sequenced sample was peripheral blood mononuclear cells (PBMCs), taken when the disease was refractory, from a patient treated with antithyroid drugs. The origin of the receptors is a female donor with Graves disease.

Ten or more counts support this clonotype. This chain joins TRBV28 and TRBJ1-5; 11 nucleotides match TRBD1. The junction had 7 bases not matched to a gene; V was cut back by 6 bases and J by 0 bases. The CDR3 is 17 residues long. Germline lookup yields CDR1 MDHEN and CDR2 SYDVKM. Here the CDR3 reads CASSGQGALLSNQPQHF. The CDR3 DNA reads TGTGCCAGCAGCGGACAGGGGGCTCTTCTTAGCAATCAGCCCCAGCATTTT.

This clonotype was seen more than once but under ten times. The DNA is omitted, as the CDR3 cannot be located on it reliably, and the CDR3 follows TCRdb's listing. This chain connects TRBV6-5 to TRBJ2-4; the table's D call TRBD1 went unverified against the DNA. Inclusive of both ends, the CDR3 amounts to 16 amino acids. Germline lookup yields CDR1 MNHEY and CDR2 SVGAGI. CDR3 protein: CASSFQVSLAGNIQYF.

This clonotype came up many times. V usage is TRBV27 and J usage is TRBJ2-7, with 11 bases that match TRBD2. This CDR3 contains 17 residues. Germline CDR1 is MNHEY and CDR2 is SMNVEV (reference sequence). V lost 7 bases, J lost 1 base, and 12 bases stayed unmatched. CDR3 DNA: TGTGCCAGCATGGGTTCTCTAGCGGGAGGTCAATCCTACGAGCAGTACTTC. Translated: CASMGSLAGGQSYEQYF.

This clonotype was detected many times. CDR3 protein: CASTPWTGRNTEAFF. The CDR3 DNA follows: TGTGCCAGCACCCCTTGGACAGGTCGGAACACTGAAGCTTTCTTT. The chain is built from TRBV2 and TRBJ1-1; the match to TRBD1 covers 7 bases. The CDR3 has 15 residues. V shed 7 bases, J shed 1 base, and the junction held 9 bases outside the gene matches. Germline V gene sequence: CDR1 SNHLY, CDR2 FYNNEI.

With regard to this clonotype: A much more abundant neighbour one base away suggests this may be a read error. The chain recombines TRBV12-3 or TRBV12-4 with TRBJ1-1; D call uncertain. The CDR3 totals 15 residues. The CDR3 bases are TGTGCCAGCAGCCTCCTGGGAGCTAGGAACACTGGAGCTTTCTTT. Translating it yields CASSLLGARNTGAFF.